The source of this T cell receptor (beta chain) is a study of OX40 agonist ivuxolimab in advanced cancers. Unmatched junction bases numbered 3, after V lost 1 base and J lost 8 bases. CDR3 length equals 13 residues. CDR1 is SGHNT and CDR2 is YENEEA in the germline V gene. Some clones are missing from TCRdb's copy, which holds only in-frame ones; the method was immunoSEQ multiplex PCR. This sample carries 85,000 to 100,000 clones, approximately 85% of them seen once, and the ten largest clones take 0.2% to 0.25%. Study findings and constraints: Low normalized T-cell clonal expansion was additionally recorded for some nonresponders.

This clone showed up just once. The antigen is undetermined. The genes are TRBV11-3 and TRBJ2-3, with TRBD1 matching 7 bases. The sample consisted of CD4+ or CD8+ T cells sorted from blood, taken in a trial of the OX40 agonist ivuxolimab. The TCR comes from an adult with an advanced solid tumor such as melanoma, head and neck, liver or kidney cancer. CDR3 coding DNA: TGTGCCAGCAGCTTAGGACAGGGCCGTACGCAGTATTTT. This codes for CASSLGQGRTQYF.